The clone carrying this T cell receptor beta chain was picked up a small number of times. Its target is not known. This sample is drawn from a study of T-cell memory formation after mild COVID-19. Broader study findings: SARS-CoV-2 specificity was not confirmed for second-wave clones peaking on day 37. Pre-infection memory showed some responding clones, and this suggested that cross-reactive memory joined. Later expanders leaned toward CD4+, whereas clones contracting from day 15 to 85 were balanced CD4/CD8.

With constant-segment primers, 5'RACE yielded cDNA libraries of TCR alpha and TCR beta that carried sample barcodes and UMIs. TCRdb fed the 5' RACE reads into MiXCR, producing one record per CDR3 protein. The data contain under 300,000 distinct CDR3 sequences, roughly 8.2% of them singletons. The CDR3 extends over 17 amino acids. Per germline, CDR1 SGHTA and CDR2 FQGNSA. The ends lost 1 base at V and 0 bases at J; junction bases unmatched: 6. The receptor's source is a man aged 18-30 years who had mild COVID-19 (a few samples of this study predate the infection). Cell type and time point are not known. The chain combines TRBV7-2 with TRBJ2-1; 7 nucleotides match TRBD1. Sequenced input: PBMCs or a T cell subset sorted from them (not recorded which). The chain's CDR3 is CASSLGPDRSSYNEQFF. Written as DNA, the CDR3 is TGTGCCAGCAGCTTAGGGCCGGACAGGAGCTCCTACAATGAGCAGTTCTTC.